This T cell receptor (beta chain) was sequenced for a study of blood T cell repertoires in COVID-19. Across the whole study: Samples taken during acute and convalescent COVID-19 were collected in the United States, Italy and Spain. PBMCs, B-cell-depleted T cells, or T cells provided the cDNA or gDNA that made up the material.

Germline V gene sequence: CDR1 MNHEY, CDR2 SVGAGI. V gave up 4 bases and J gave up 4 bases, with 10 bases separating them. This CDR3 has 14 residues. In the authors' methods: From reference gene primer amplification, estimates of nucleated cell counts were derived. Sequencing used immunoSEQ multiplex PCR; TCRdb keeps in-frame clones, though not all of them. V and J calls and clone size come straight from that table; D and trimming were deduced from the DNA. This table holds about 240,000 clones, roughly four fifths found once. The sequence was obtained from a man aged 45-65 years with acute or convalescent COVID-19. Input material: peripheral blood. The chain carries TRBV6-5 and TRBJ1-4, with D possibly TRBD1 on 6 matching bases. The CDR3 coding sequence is TGTGCCAGCAGTTTAGACAGGCTTAATGAAAAACTGTTTTTT. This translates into CASSLDRLNEKLFF.